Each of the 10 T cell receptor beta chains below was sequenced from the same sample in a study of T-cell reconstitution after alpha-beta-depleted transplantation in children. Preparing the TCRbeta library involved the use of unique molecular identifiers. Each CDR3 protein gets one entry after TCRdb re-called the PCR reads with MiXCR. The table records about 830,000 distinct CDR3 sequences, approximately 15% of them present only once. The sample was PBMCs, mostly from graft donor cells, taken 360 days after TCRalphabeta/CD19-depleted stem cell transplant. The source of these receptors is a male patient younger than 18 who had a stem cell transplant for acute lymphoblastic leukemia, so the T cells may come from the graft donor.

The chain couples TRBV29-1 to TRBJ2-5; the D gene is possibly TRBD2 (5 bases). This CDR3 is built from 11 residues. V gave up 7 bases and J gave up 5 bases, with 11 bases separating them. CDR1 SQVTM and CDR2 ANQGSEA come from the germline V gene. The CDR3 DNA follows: TGCAGCGCGGCGGGTGAGGAGACCCAGTACTTC. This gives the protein CSAAGEETQYF.

The CDR3 region is CASSPSSNNYGYTF. CDR3 bases: TGTGCCAGCAGTCCGAGCTCAAATAACTATGGCTACACCTTC. V gene TRBV6-1 combines with J gene TRBJ1-2; no definite D call. Germline V gives CDR1 MNHNS, CDR2 SASEGT. This CDR3 is 14 amino acids long. V was pared by 5 bases and J by 1 base, with 11 bases between.

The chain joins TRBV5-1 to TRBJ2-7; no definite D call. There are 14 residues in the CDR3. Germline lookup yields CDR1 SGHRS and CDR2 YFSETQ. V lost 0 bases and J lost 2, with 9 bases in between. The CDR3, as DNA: TGCGCCAGCAGCTTGGAGCCCCCCACCTACGAGCAGTACTTC. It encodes CASSLEPPTYEQYF.

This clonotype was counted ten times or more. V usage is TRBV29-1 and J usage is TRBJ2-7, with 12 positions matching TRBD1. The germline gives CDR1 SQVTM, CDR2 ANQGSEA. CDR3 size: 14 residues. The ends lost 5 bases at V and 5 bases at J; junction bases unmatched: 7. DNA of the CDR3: TGCAGCGTTACCGGGACAGGGGGCAACCACGAGCAGTACTTC. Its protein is CSVTGTGGNHEQYF.

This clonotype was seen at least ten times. The CDR3, as DNA: TGCGCCAGCAGCTTCCCAACCAGGGTGGGAGGCTACACCTTC. This codes for CASSFPTRVGGYTF. The rearrangement uses TRBV5-1 and TRBJ1-2, with D perhaps matching TRBD1 (5 bases). CDR3 length: 14 amino acids. Trimming stripped 2 bases from V and 8 bases from J, with 16 bases between. In germline, CDR1 is SGHRS, CDR2 YFSETQ.

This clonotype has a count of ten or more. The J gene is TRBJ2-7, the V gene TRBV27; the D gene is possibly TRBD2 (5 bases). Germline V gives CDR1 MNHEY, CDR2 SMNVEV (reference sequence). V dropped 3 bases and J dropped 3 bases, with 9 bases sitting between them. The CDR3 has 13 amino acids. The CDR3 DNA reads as TGTGCCAGCAGTTTGAGCGGAGACTACGAGCAGTACTTC. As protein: CASSLSGDYEQYF.

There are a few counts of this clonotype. CDR3 sequence (DNA): TGTGCCAGCAGCCAAGAGGCAGGGCGGGAGACCCAGTACTTC. It translates to CASSQEAGRETQYF. The chain is built from TRBV4-2 and TRBJ2-5, with a possible D match to TRBD1 (5 bases). Per the germline V gene, CDR1 is LGHNA and CDR2 is YNFKEQ. The CDR3 runs to 14 residues. The V end was cut by 0 bases, the J end by 5 bases, with 10 bases between.

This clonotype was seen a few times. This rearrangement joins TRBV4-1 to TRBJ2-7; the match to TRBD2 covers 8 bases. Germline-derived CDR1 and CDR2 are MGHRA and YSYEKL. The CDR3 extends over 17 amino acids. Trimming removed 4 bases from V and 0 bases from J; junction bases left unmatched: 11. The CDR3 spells CASSPVSSGGGSYEQYF. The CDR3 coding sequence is TGCGCCAGCAGCCCCGTAAGCTCGGGAGGGGGCTCCTACGAGCAGTACTTC.

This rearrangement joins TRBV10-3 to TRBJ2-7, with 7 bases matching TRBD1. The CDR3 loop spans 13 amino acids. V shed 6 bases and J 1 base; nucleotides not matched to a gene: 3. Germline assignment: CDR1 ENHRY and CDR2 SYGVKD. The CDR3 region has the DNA TGTGCCATCAGAGAGACAGGGTCCTACGAGCAGTACTTC. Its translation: CAIRETGSYEQYF.

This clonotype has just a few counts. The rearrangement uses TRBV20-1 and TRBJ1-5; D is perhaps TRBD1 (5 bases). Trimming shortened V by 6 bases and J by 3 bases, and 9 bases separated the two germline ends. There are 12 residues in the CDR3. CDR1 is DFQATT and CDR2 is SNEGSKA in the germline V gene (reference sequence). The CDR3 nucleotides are TGCAGTGCCAGGGCTACCAATCAGCCCCAGCATTTT. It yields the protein CSARATNQPQHF.